This T cell receptor beta chain is from a study of blood T cell repertoires in COVID-19. TCRdb's table, derived via immunoSEQ multiplex PCR, lists solely in-frame clones and lacks some. Of roughly 100,000 clones listed, more than 80% are singletons. The CDR3 has 14 amino acids. V was pared by 5 bases and J by 5 bases, with 6 bases of the junction left unmatched. Per the germline V gene, CDR1 is SGHTA and CDR2 is FQGNSA. The chain uses TRBV7-2 and TRBJ2-5, with 9 bases identical to TRBD1. The sequenced material came from peripheral blood. The sequence was obtained from an elderly man with COVID-19, enrolled during active disease. For the CDR3, the DNA is TGTGCCAGCAGCGCATACAGGGGGCTGGAGACCCAGTACTTC. Translating it yields CASSAYRGLETQYF.